These 15 T cell receptor beta chains were all obtained from the same sample, sequenced in a study of T cells in Graves' hyperthyroidism and ophthalmopathy. The source material, RNA transcripts, was used to amplify TCR beta CDR3 regions. First-round RT-PCR of the TCR CDR3 relied on the HTBI primer set. From the multiplex PCR reads, TCRdb called clonotypes with MiXCR, one entry per CDR3 protein. The data contain about 570,000 distinct CDR3 sequences, around 46% of them singletons. Source material: peripheral blood or thyroid tissue (not recorded which). The source is an adult woman with Graves' disease, either hyperthyroidism or ophthalmopathy (not recorded which).

The table lists this clonotype with a count of one. The gene calls are TRBV15 and TRBJ2-7, with D possibly matching TRBD2 (6 bases). Germline CDR1 is LNHNV and CDR2 is YYDKDF (reference sequence). V was clipped by 0 bases and J by 3 bases, with 9 bases between them. CDR3 length: 14 amino acids. CDR3 DNA sequence: TGTGCCACCAGCAGAGATGAGGAGGGCTACGAGCAGTACTTC. Translating it yields CATSRDEEGYEQYF.

In its sample, this clonotype was seen a few times. CDR3 region: CASTVGGGTGELFF. The CDR3 DNA is TGTGCCAGCACCGTGGGGGGCGGCACCGGGGAGCTGTTTTTT. The chain uses TRBV9 and TRBJ2-2; TRBD1 or TRBD2 may be the D gene (6 bases each). The CDR3 length is 14 residues. CDR1 is SGDLS and CDR2 is YYNGEE in the germline V gene. The V end lost 6 bases, the J end lost 4 bases, and 13 bases lay between the germline ends.

To note about this clonotype: The junction departs from the called germline gene at one end, perhaps through a read error. The chain employs TRBV10-3 and TRBJ2-7, with D maybe TRBD2 (7 bases). Looked up from germline, CDR1 is ENHRY and CDR2 is SYGVKD. This CDR3 has 15 residues. The CDR3 bases are TGTGCCACCCGATCGGGGGGCCAACTCCTGGGCGAGCAGTGCTTC. Amino acid sequence: CATRSGGQLLGEQCF.

Comments on this clonotype: A junction boundary mismatches the germline segment, possibly from a read error. The chain carries TRBV7-2 and TRBJ1-6; no clear D gene. Germline lookup yields CDR1 SGHTA and CDR2 FQGNSA. The CDR3 covers 18 residues. CDR3 coding DNA: TGCGCCAGCAGCCCCCAGACGACCACGAGCTCCTATAATCCACCCCTCCACTTT. Translation: CASSPQTTTSSYNPPLHF.

This clonotype was counted only a few times. V and J are TRBV2 and TRBJ1-5, with no clear D. Trimming left V 6 bases short and J 7 bases short, with 13 bases between. Per the germline V gene, CDR1 is SNHLY and CDR2 is FYNNEI. The CDR3 has 13 residues. This CDR3 reads CASSYPGSQPQHF. The CDR3 DNA reads TGTGCCAGCAGCTACCCGGGAAGCCAGCCCCAGCATTTT.

This clonotype has more than one count but fewer than ten. V usage is TRBV10-2 and J usage is TRBJ2-7, with a tentative D call TRBD2 (5 bases). Trimming stripped 5 bases from V and 3 bases from J, with 14 bases between. The length of the CDR3 is 14 residues. Germline V gives CDR1 WSHSY, CDR2 SAAADI. The CDR3 spells CASSSSGIRYEQYF. CDR3 nucleotides: TGCGCCAGCAGTTCCTCGGGGATCCGCTACGAGCAGTACTTC.

This clonotype was found many times. The chain is built from TRBV7-8 and TRBJ2-7, with 7 positions matching TRBD2. The J segment lost 2 bases and the V segment lost 5 bases, leaving 12 bases of the junction unmatched. The CDR3 is 16 residues long. Germline CDR1 and CDR2: SGHVS and FQNEAQ. The CDR3 region is CASSTGGASGAYEQYF. CDR3 DNA sequence: TGTGCCAGCAGCACCGGAGGTGCTAGCGGCGCCTACGAGCAGTACTTC. The variable domain in full, completed from reference TRBV7-8 and TRBJ2-7, reads GAGVSQSPRYKVAKRGQDVALRCDPISGHVSLFWYQQALGQGPEFLTYFQNEAQLDKSGLPSDRFFAERPEGSVSTLKIQRTQQEDSAVYLCASSTGGASGAYEQYFGPGTRLTVT.

This chain uses TRBV19 with TRBJ1-1, with D maybe TRBD1 (5 bases). Trimming cost V 3 bases and J 0 bases, with 11 bases left between them. Per germline, CDR1 LNHDA and CDR2 SQIVND (reference sequence). The CDR3 runs to 15 residues. The CDR3 DNA sequence: TGTGCCAGTAGTATCCACGAGGGGATGAACACTGAAGCTTTCTTT. Amino acid sequence: CASSIHEGMNTEAFF.

The rearrangement uses TRBV10-3 and TRBJ1-2; weak D call: TRBD1 (5 bases). Germline V gene lookup returns CDR1 ENHRY and CDR2 SYGVKD. The CDR3 consists of 15 residues. Trimming took 10 bases from V and 0 from J, leaving 18 bases between them. The CDR3, as DNA: TGTGCCAGCAGCAGAAACCGGGACCCTAACTATGGCTACACCTTC. Translation: CASSRNRDPNYGYTF.

This clonotype was picked up many times. The rearrangement uses TRBV6-1 and TRBJ1-5; 7 positions agree with TRBD1. V shed 4 bases and J 2 bases; nucleotides not matched to a gene: 2. CDR3 length: 14 amino acids. The V gene's germline CDR1 is MNHNS and CDR2 SASEGT. The chain's CDR3 is CASSGGGGNQPQHF. CDR3 nucleotides: TGTGCCAGCAGTGGAGGGGGCGGCAATCAGCCCCAGCATTTT.

The chain links TRBV10-3 to TRBJ1-1; D possibly corresponds to TRBD1 (6 bases). Germline values: CDR1 ENHRY, CDR2 SYGVKD. This CDR3 is 15 amino acids long. With 11 bases removed from V and 3 bases from J, the gap between germline ends came to 22 bases. CDR3 in DNA: TGTGCCGTCTCCAAGCGAGGAGAGGGGGACACTGAAGCTTTCTTT. Its protein product is CAVSKRGEGDTEAFF.

With respect to this clonotype: One junction end does not reproduce the germline sequence, and a read error may be involved. This sequence joins TRBV10-3 and TRBJ2-5; 8 bases line up with TRBD1. CDR3 length: 16 amino acids. Germline CDR1 reads ENHRY; CDR2 reads SYGVKD. CDR3 bases: TGTGCCATCAGTGAGATTACAGGGGGGATGATGGAGACCCATTACTTC. Its protein product is CAISEITGGMMETHYF.

The chain couples TRBV7-9 to TRBJ1-5, with D uncertain. V was trimmed by 1 base and J by 10 bases, leaving 8 bases between them. This CDR3 comprises 12 residues. Germline-derived CDR1 and CDR2 are SEHNR and FQNEAQ (reference sequence). The CDR3: CASSLVRLPQHF. For the CDR3, the DNA is TGTGCCAGCAGCTTAGTACGCCTACCCCAGCATTTT.

Only a few counts were recorded for this clonotype. The genes are TRBV29-1 and TRBJ2-7, with TRBD2 identical over 7 bases. This CDR3 has 12 residues. The germline V gene has CDR1 SQVTM and CDR2 ANQGSEA. With V trimmed by 5 bases and J by 4 bases, 5 bases remained unmatched. The DNA of the CDR3 is TGCAGCGTTAGCCCAGCGGGATACGAGCAGTACTTC. It specifies CSVSPAGYEQYF.

The chain carries TRBV7-2 and TRBJ2-5, with 7 bases that match TRBD2. Trimming took 5 bases from V and 5 from J; bases not matched to a gene: 5. In germline, CDR1 is SGHTA, CDR2 FQGNSA. This CDR3 is 13 amino acids long. CDR3 protein: CASSTPAGETQYF. The CDR3 nucleotides read TGTGCCAGCAGCACGCCAGCGGGGGAGACCCAGTACTTC.